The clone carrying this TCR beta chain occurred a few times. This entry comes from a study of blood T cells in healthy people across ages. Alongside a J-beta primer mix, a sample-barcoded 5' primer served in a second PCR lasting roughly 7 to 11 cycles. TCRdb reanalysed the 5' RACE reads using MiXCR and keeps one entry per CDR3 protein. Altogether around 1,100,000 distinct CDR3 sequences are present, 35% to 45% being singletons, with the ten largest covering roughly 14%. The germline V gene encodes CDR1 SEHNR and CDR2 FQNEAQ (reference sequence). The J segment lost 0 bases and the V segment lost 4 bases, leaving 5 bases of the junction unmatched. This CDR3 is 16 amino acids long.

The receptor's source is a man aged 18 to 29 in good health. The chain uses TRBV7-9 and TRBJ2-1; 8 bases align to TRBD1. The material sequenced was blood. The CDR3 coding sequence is TGTGCCAGCAGCTCGGACAGGGCGAGCTCCTACAATGAGCAGTTCTTC. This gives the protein CASSSDRASSYNEQFF.